A single sample is the source of the 17 T cell receptor beta chains below, sequenced in a study of blood T cell repertoires in COVID-19. This table comes from immunoSEQ multiplex PCR, and its TCRdb copy is limited to in-frame clones, with some not included. The table includes about 300,000 clones, roughly 90% detected once. Sample: peripheral blood. All receptors come from a man younger than 30 who had recovered from COVID-19.

This chain connects TRBV5-4 to TRBJ2-5; a weak D match, TRBD2 (7 bases). Germline V CDR1 and CDR2: SGHNT, YYREEE (reference sequence). The CDR3 extends over 15 amino acids. Trimming left V 0 bases short and J 5 bases short, with 14 bases between. This chain's CDR3 is CASSLEGGARETQYF. The CDR3 coding sequence is TGTGCCAGCAGCTTGGAGGGGGGGGCGCGGGAGACCCAGTACTTC.

CDR3 amino acids: CASSPQSDRGNEQYF. CDR3 sequence (DNA): TGTGCCAGCTCACCGCAATCGGACAGGGGGAACGAGCAGTACTTC. V is TRBV18 and J is TRBJ2-7; 10 nucleotides align to TRBD1. The CDR3 loop spans 15 amino acids. Looked up from germline, CDR1 is KGHSH and CDR2 is LQKENI. V lost 3 bases to trimming and J lost 5 bases; unmatched junction nucleotides: 7. Full variable domain (outside the CDR3, taken from reference TRBV18 and TRBJ2-7): NAGVMQNPRHLVRRRGQEARLRCSPMKGHSHVYWYRQLPEEGLKFMVYLQKENIIDESGMPKERFSAEFPKEGPSILRIQQVVRGDSAAYFCASSPQSDRGNEQYFGPGTRLTVT.

V and J are TRBV7-2 and TRBJ2-3; the match to TRBD2 covers 7 bases. The CDR3 length is 18 residues. V was pared by 1 base and J by 4 bases, with 14 bases of the junction left unmatched. Germline CDR1 reads SGHTA; CDR2 reads FQGNSA. The CDR3 nucleotides are TGTGCCAGCAGCTTAGGGGGGGGTAGGATCTCCTTTGCAGATACGCAGTATTTT. Protein: CASSLGGGRISFADTQYF.

The rearrangement joins TRBV4-1 to TRBJ2-7; the D gene is possibly TRBD1 (6 bases). Per germline, CDR1 MGHRA and CDR2 YSYEKL. This CDR3 is 14 amino acids long. V dropped 3 bases and J dropped 5 bases, with 14 bases sitting between them. CDR3 region: CASSHTGSWNEQYF. The CDR3 DNA reads TGCGCCAGCAGCCACACAGGGTCTTGGAACGAGCAGTACTTC.

CDR3 sequence (DNA): TGTGCCAGCAGTGCTCTAGCGGGGGGGCCAAGGAACAATGAGCAGTTCTTC. Its protein product is CASSALAGGPRNNEQFF. The chain carries TRBV6-1 and TRBJ2-1; 12 bases align to TRBD2. This CDR3 spans 17 amino acids. V was clipped by 4 bases and J by 5 bases; unmatched bases: 9. The germline gives CDR1 MNHNS, CDR2 SASEGT.

The chain links TRBV2 to TRBJ1-1; weak D call: TRBD1 (5 bases). The CDR3 extends over 14 amino acids. V was pared by 5 bases and J by 4 bases, with 14 bases between. In germline, CDR1 is SNHLY, CDR2 FYNNEI. The CDR3 loop is CASSTRRGLTEAFF. As DNA, the CDR3 is TGTGCCAGCAGTACCCGAAGGGGCCTCACTGAAGCTTTCTTT.

The rearrangement joins TRBV7-2 to TRBJ2-3, with a weak D call TRBD2 (5 bases). Germline CDR1 reads SGHTA; CDR2 reads FQGNSA. V dropped 3 bases and J dropped 3 bases, with 13 bases sitting between them. The CDR3 covers 15 residues. CDR3 loop: CASSFGGFRTDTQYF. The CDR3 region has the DNA TGTGCCAGCAGCTTCGGAGGCTTTAGGACAGATACGCAGTATTTT.

The chain joins TRBV5-1 to TRBJ2-1, with 10 nucleotides matching TRBD2. V was pared by 2 bases and J by 1 base, with 6 bases of the junction left unmatched. Germline V gene data show CDR1 as SGHRS and CDR2 as YFSETQ. The CDR3 is made up of 17 amino acids. The CDR3 reads CASSLETSGISYNEQFF. CDR3 in DNA: TGCGCCAGCAGCTTAGAAACTAGCGGGATTTCCTACAATGAGCAGTTCTTC.

CDR3 loop: CASSIGNSYEQYF. CDR3 sequence (DNA): TGTGCCAGCTCAATTGGCAACTCCTACGAGCAGTACTTC. The chain has TRBV18 and TRBJ2-7; D call uncertain. The ends were cut back, 5 bases at V and 0 bases at J, with 8 bases in the middle. CDR1 and CDR2 from the germline V gene are KGHSH and LQKENI. The CDR3 spans 13 residues.

The rearrangement joins TRBV16 to TRBJ2-3, with D perhaps TRBD2 (5 bases). CDR1 and CDR2 from the germline V gene are KGHSY and FQNENV. V lost 3 bases and J lost 5, with 15 bases in between. The CDR3 contains 15 residues. The CDR3 is CASSHGGLLGDTQYF. The CDR3 DNA sequence: TGTGCCAGCAGCCATGGAGGTTTACTAGGAGATACGCAGTATTTT.

The rearrangement links TRBV19 to TRBJ1-5; tentative D call: TRBD1 (5 bases). Trimming took 3 bases from V and 3 from J, leaving 9 bases between them. The CDR3 contains 14 residues. Germline V gene sequence: CDR1 LNHDA, CDR2 SQIVND (reference sequence). The CDR3 nucleotides are TGTGCCAGTAGTATCGAGACAGTCAATCAGCCCCAGCATTTT. The encoded protein is CASSIETVNQPQHF.

The rearrangement links TRBV7-9 to TRBJ2-7; D possibly corresponds to TRBD1 (5 bases). The V and J ends lost 5 bases and 5 bases respectively, with 10 bases between them. CDR3 size: 12 residues. Germline CDR1 SEHNR, CDR2 FQNEAQ (reference sequence). CDR3: CASSQGAHEQYF. CDR3 DNA: TGTGCCAGCAGCCAAGGGGCGCACGAGCAGTACTTC.

The rearrangement links TRBV19 to TRBJ1-3; the match to TRBD1 covers 7 bases. V was pared by 3 bases and J by 16 bases, with 12 bases of the junction left unmatched. The CDR3 spans 13 residues. Germline loops: CDR1 LNHDA, CDR2 SQIVND (reference sequence). CDR3 amino acids: CASSMDPGTVGYF. The CDR3 DNA follows: TGTGCCAGTAGTATGGACCCCGGGACAGTGGGTTATTTT.

The V and J genes are TRBV7-2 and TRBJ1-6, with unresolved D. Germline CDR1 is SGHTA and CDR2 is FQGNSA. The CDR3 runs 16 residues. Trimming took off 1 base at V and 3 bases at J, with 10 bases between the two ends. The CDR3 loop is CASSLVLSFYNSPLHF. The CDR3 region has the DNA TGTGCCAGCAGCTTAGTTTTGAGTTTCTATAATTCACCCCTCCACTTT.

This chain joins TRBV18 and TRBJ1-2; 9 bases map to TRBD1. The germline gives CDR1 KGHSH, CDR2 LQKENI. The CDR3 covers 14 residues. J gave up 7 bases and V 2 bases, and 5 bases lay outside the gene matches. CDR3 nucleotide sequence: TGTGCCAGCTCACCAGCCGGGACAGGGCTTGGCTACACCTTC. It yields the protein CASSPAGTGLGYTF.

The chain has TRBV4-3 and TRBJ2-7; 7 positions agree with TRBD2. This CDR3 spans 15 amino acids. Trimming removed 0 bases from V and 4 bases from J; junction bases left unmatched: 6. Germline assignment: CDR1 LGHNA and CDR2 YSLEER. The CDR3 DNA is TGCGCCAGCAGCCAAGATTCGGGGGGAAAATACGAGCAGTACTTC. Protein: CASSQDSGGKYEQYF.

The V and J genes are TRBV7-2 and TRBJ2-7; TRBD1 agrees at 8 bases. This CDR3 is 12 amino acids long. The J segment lost 2 bases and the V segment lost 9 bases, leaving 3 bases of the junction unmatched. CDR1 and CDR2 from the germline V gene are SGHTA and FQGNSA. Here the CDR3 reads CASTGGTYEQYF. The CDR3 region has the DNA TGTGCCAGTACAGGGGGGACCTACGAGCAGTACTTC.